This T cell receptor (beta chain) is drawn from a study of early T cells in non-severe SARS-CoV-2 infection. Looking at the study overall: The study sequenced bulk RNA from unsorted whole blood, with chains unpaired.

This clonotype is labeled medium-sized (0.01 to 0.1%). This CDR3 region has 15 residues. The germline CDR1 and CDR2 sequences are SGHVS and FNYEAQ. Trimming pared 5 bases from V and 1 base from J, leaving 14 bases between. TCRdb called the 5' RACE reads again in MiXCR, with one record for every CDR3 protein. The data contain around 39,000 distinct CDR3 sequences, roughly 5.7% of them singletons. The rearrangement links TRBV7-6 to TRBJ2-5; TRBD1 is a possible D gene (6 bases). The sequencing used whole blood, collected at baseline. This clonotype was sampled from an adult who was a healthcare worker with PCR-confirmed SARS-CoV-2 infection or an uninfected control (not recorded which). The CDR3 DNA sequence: TGTGCCAGCAGCCCAGGACAGTTTCGCCAAGAGACCCAGTACTTC. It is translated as CASSPGQFRQETQYF.